Listed here are 27 T cell receptor beta chains from one sample, sequenced in a study of brain T cells in children with intractable seizures. The time point here: blood from clinic visit 5 months post-surgery; TSC patient then seizure free. Sequencing used immunoSEQ multiplex PCR; TCRdb keeps in-frame clones, though not all of them. The sample has about 350,000 clones, 93% seen once. Source: peripheral blood, taken about 5 months after surgery. The receptors derive from a boy younger than two with tuberous sclerosis and intractable seizures.

This chain connects TRBV5-1 to TRBJ2-1; D remains unclear. Germline CDR1 SGHRS, CDR2 YFSETQ. Trimming left V 0 bases short and J 7 bases short, with 14 bases between. The CDR3 spans 15 residues. CDR3 sequence: CASSLVSGGRNEQFF. In nucleotides, the CDR3 is TGCGCCAGCAGCTTGGTTTCGGGTGGAAGGAATGAGCAGTTCTTC.

This chain uses TRBV4-1 with TRBJ2-7; TRBD1 matches at 9 bases. Germline V gene lookup returns CDR1 MGHRA and CDR2 YSYEKL. CDR3 length: 16 amino acids. V trimming: 1 base; J trimming: 2 bases; junction bases outside the gene matches: 6. The CDR3 DNA follows: TGCGCCAGCAGCCAAGGGCCGGGACAGGGTACCTACGAGCAGTACTTC. It encodes CASSQGPGQGTYEQYF.

The CDR3 loop is CAPSLVRTNTGELFF. The CDR3 nucleotides read TGTGCCCCTTCTTTGGTACGGACGAACACCGGGGAGCTGTTTTTT. This chain connects TRBV19 to TRBJ2-2; D is undetermined. The CDR3 length is 15 residues. Germline CDR1 is LNHDA and CDR2 is SQIVND (reference sequence). Trimming shortened V by 11 bases and J by 0 bases, and 16 bases separated the two germline ends.

This clone appeared a single time. The chain combines TRBV5-1 with TRBJ1-1, with 9 bases fitting TRBD1. This CDR3 region has 16 residues. CDR1 is SGHRS, CDR2 YFSETQ, per germline. V gave up 0 bases and J gave up 1 base; unmatched junction bases: 4. The CDR3 DNA follows: TGCGCCAGCAGCTTGGGTGGGGGACAGGGGAACACTGAAGCTTTCTTT. Translation: CASSLGGGQGNTEAFF.

V usage is TRBV5-6 and J usage is TRBJ1-1; unclear D gene. The CDR3 loop spans 13 amino acids. Germline V gene sequence: CDR1 SGHDT, CDR2 YYEEEE. The V end was cut by 3 bases, the J end by 3 bases, with 9 bases between. This CDR3 is CASSSTDHTEAFF. CDR3 bases: TGTGCCAGCAGCTCGACTGACCACACTGAAGCTTTCTTT.

This chain connects TRBV6-6 to TRBJ1-1; TRBD1 is a possible D gene (5 bases). The CDR3 consists of 15 residues. From germline, CDR1 is MNHNY and CDR2 SVGAGI (reference sequence). Trimming stripped 4 bases from V and 4 bases from J, with 16 bases between. The CDR3 DNA reads TGTGCCAGCAGTTCCGGGGCCTCAAGGGGCACTGAAGCTTTCTTT. Residues: CASSSGASRGTEAFF.

This clone was found once. V and J are TRBV29-1 and TRBJ1-1; possible D gene TRBD1, 5 bases. This CDR3 comprises 12 residues. V was clipped by 6 bases and J by 6 bases, with 14 bases between them. Germline-derived CDR1 and CDR2 are SQVTM and ANQGSEA. CDR3 protein: CSVAGVGPEAFF. In DNA, the CDR3 is TGCAGCGTCGCGGGGGTGGGCCCTGAAGCTTTCTTT. Drawing the rest from reference TRBV29-1 and TRBJ1-1, the complete variable domain is SAVISQKPSRDICQRGTSLTIQCQVDSQVTMMFWYRQQPGQSLTLIATANQGSEATYESGFVIDKFPISRPNLTFSTLTVSNMSPEDSSIYLCSVAGVGPEAFFGQGTRLTVV.

The chain employs TRBV19 and TRBJ2-1; weak D call: TRBD2 (6 bases). The CDR3 sequence is 15 residues long. The V gene's germline CDR1 is LNHDA and CDR2 SQIVND (reference sequence). The V and J ends lost 2 bases and 0 bases respectively, with 8 bases between them. CDR3 DNA: TGTGCCAGTAGTATATCCGGGAGCTCCTACAATGAGCAGTTCTTC. Residues: CASSISGSSYNEQFF. The full variable domain, with the rest looked up from reference TRBV19 and TRBJ2-1, is DGGITQSPKYLFRKEGQNVTLSCEQNLNHDAMYWYRQDPGQGLRLIYYSQIVNDFQKGDIAEGYSVSREKKESFPLTVTSAQKNPTAFYLCASSISGSSYNEQFFGPGTRLTVL.

V gene TRBV25-1 combines with J gene TRBJ2-5; TRBD1 or TRBD2 may be the D gene (6 bases each). The V gene lost 0 bases and the J gene lost 5 bases, with 13 bases spanning the gap. The CDR3 has 15 residues. CDR1 and CDR2 (germline): MGHDK, SYGVNS. The CDR3 bases are TGTGCCAGCAGTGAATATATAGGGGGGCGGGAGACCCAGTACTTC. The encoded protein is CASSEYIGGRETQYF.

DNA of the CDR3: TGTGCAAGTCGCTTTAGGGGACAGGGTGGTTCACCCCTCCACTTT. Translating it yields CASRFRGQGGSPLHF. The rearrangement joins TRBV12-2 to TRBJ1-6; the D call in the table, TRBD1, was not verified against the DNA. TRBV12-2 is labeled a pseudogene. The CDR3 is 15 residues long.

This chain uses TRBV27 with TRBJ2-5, with 9 nucleotides matching TRBD1. This CDR3 spans 15 amino acids. Looked up from germline, CDR1 is MNHEY and CDR2 is SMNVEV (reference sequence). The trim removed 6 bases at V and 2 bases at J, leaving 7 bases unmatched. The CDR3 DNA reads as TGTGCCAGCAGACGGGACAGGGCGGCTCAAGAGACCCAGTACTTC. As protein: CASRRDRAAQETQYF.

The gene calls are TRBV5-6 and TRBJ1-3; maybe TRBD1 (5 bases). CDR3 length: 14 amino acids. V lost 2 bases and J 1 base, leaving 7 bases between the germline ends. Germline CDR1 SGHDT, CDR2 YYEEEE. Here the CDR3 DNA reads TGTGCCAGCAGCTTAAGGGGATCTGGAAACACCATATATTTT. It yields the protein CASSLRGSGNTIYF.

The chain links TRBV11-3 to TRBJ2-3; 7 nucleotides agree with TRBD2. The CDR3 runs to 16 residues. J lost 5 bases, V lost 11 bases, and 19 bases had no gene match. Per germline, CDR1 SGHNT and CDR2 YENEEA. The CDR3 coding sequence is TGTGCCTCTGATACCCCTTGGGAGGGAGGTGAAGATACGCAGTATTTT. Its translation is CASDTPWEGGEDTQYF.

The rearrangement links TRBV21-1 to TRBJ1-5; the table's D call, TRBD1, has no DNA check behind it. TRBV21-1 is termed a pseudogene. The CDR3 loop spans 12 amino acids. CDR3 amino acids: CAPGQFNQPQHF. In DNA form, the CDR3 reads TGTGCCCCGGGACAGTTTAATCAGCCCCAGCATTTT.

In nucleotides, the CDR3 is TGTGCCAGTAGTATCTGGAGCCAGCCCCAGCATTTT. Translated: CASSIWSQPQHF. The gene calls are TRBV19 and TRBJ1-5; no firm D call. Germline V gene sequence: CDR1 LNHDA, CDR2 SQIVND (reference sequence). Trimming stripped 3 bases from V and 7 bases from J, with 7 bases between. The CDR3 has 12 amino acids.

The chain couples TRBV29-1 to TRBJ1-2, with D perhaps TRBD1 (5 bases). The ends were cut back, 0 bases at V and 8 bases at J, with 19 bases in the middle. CDR1 is SQVTM, CDR2 ANQGSEA, per germline. CDR3 length equals 15 residues. The CDR3 reads CSVEDPLQELGGYTF. Written as DNA, the CDR3 is TGCAGCGTTGAAGATCCCCTACAGGAACTGGGCGGCTACACCTTC. Filled out from reference TRBV29-1 and TRBJ1-2, the complete variable domain reads SAVISQKPSRDICQRGTSLTIQCQVDSQVTMMFWYRQQPGQSLTLIATANQGSEATYESGFVIDKFPISRPNLTFSTLTVSNMSPEDSSIYLCSVEDPLQELGGYTFGSGTRLTVV.

This clone was detected once. The chain uses TRBV5-4 and TRBJ2-7; TRBD1 agrees at 7 bases. V lost 4 bases, J lost 2 bases, and 3 bases stayed unmatched. The V gene's germline CDR1 is SGHNT and CDR2 YYREEE (reference sequence). The CDR3 totals 13 residues. For the CDR3, the DNA is TGTGCCAGCAGCCGGGACAGCCCCTACGAGCAGTACTTC. It yields the protein CASSRDSPYEQYF.

The rearrangement joins TRBV25-1 to TRBJ2-7; D unresolved. Germline CDR1 reads MGHDK; CDR2 reads SYGVNS. Trimming shortened V by 4 bases and J by 0 bases, and 7 bases separated the two germline ends. This CDR3 spans 13 amino acids. CDR3: CASSVAGSYEQYF. In DNA form, the CDR3 reads TGTGCCAGCAGTGTGGCAGGCTCCTACGAGCAGTACTTC.

The chain uses TRBV11-2 and TRBJ2-7; no reliable D call. The CDR3 has 12 amino acids. CDR1 and CDR2 from the germline V gene are SGHAT and FQNNGV. With 5 bases removed from V and 7 bases from J, the gap between germline ends came to 12 bases. CDR3 DNA sequence: TGTGCCAGCAGCGCCTCTCTAGGGGAGCAGTACTTC. It encodes CASSASLGEQYF.

V gene TRBV11-3 combines with J gene TRBJ2-2; D remains unclear. The length of the CDR3 is 13 residues. Germline CDR1 is SGHNT and CDR2 is YENEEA. V was pared by 5 bases and J by 4 bases, with 8 bases between. CDR3 DNA: TGTGCCAGCAGCCGGTTTCCCACCGGGGAGCTGTTTTTT. Its protein product is CASSRFPTGELFF.

In this sample, this clone turned up a few times. This chain connects TRBV30 to TRBJ1-5, with D tentatively TRBD1 (5 bases). Germline-derived CDR1 and CDR2 are GTSNPN and SVGIG (reference sequence). There are 13 residues in the CDR3. V shed 3 bases and J shed 6 bases, with 12 bases lying between them. CDR3 sequence (DNA): TGTGCCTGGAGCCCGGGACGGAGTCAGCCCCAGCATTTT. Protein: CAWSPGRSQPQHF.

This chain connects TRBV4-2 to TRBJ2-1; 10 positions match TRBD1. Germline-derived CDR1 and CDR2 are LGHNA and YNFKEQ. The CDR3 length is 16 residues. V lost 3 bases to trimming and J lost 7 bases; unmatched junction nucleotides: 9. CDR3 loop: CASSHQDRGPGNEQFF. The CDR3 DNA follows: TGTGCCAGCAGCCATCAAGACAGGGGGCCGGGTAATGAGCAGTTCTTC.

The chain uses TRBV6-5 and TRBJ1-5, with TRBD1 identical over 9 bases. V shed 4 bases, J shed 4 bases, and the junction held 5 bases outside the gene matches. Germline lookup yields CDR1 MNHEY and CDR2 SVGAGI. The CDR3 has 15 amino acids. The CDR3: CASSSRDRANQPQHF. Written as DNA, the CDR3 is TGTGCCAGCAGTTCCCGGGACAGGGCAAATCAGCCCCAGCATTTT.

J is TRBJ1-2 and V is TRBV28; D is unclear. The length of the CDR3 is 12 residues. CDR1 MDHEN and CDR2 SYDVKM come from the germline V gene. V dropped 6 bases and J dropped 4 bases, with 9 bases sitting between them. The CDR3 is CASSSDFYGYTF. The CDR3 DNA reads TGTGCCAGCAGCTCCGACTTCTATGGCTACACCTTC.

Here the CDR3 DNA reads TGCGCCAGCAGCCCTAATTCACCCCTCCACTTT. Translated, it gives CASSPNSPLHF. V and J are TRBV23-1 and TRBJ1-6; D ambiguous. TRBV23-1 is placed among ORFs of uncertain function. The ends were cut back, 6 bases at V and 6 bases at J, with 3 bases in the middle. The CDR3 contains 11 residues.

The V and J genes are TRBV6-6 and TRBJ2-5; D is perhaps TRBD1 (6 bases). The CDR3 contains 14 residues. Trimming left V 4 bases short and J 1 base short, with 10 bases between. Looked up from germline, CDR1 is MNHNY and CDR2 is SVGAGI (reference sequence). CDR3 sequence (DNA): TGTGCCAGCAGTTTCCCAGGGGCCCAAGAGACCCAGTACTTC. Translating gives CASSFPGAQETQYF.

The rearrangement joins TRBV5-1 to TRBJ2-2; D is undetermined. The CDR3 sequence is 14 residues long. Germline lookup yields CDR1 SGHRS and CDR2 YFSETQ. V was cut by 0 bases and J by 4 bases, with 7 bases left in between. For the CDR3, the DNA is TGCGCCAGCAGCTTGGTTCCGGGCACCGGGGAGCTGTTTTTT. Translated: CASSLVPGTGELFF.